These 10 T cell receptor beta chains came from one sample sequenced in a study of cytomegalovirus exposure and HLA in healthy donors (dated by TCRdb to 2015 to 2018). Libraries were made using the immunoSEQ multiplex PCR assay. For the multiplex PCR, a mixture combining 60 forward primers for TCR Vbeta segments and 13 reverse primers for TCR Jbeta segments was used. TCRdb obtained this table from immuneACCESS and retained in-frame rearrangements with V and J assigned. These tables miss some clones; where compared with another copy, unresolved V genes account for less than half of the shortfall, and the remainder is unexplained. Recorded for this sample are around 130,000 clones; 75% to 85% of them occurred a single time. 1% of the sample belongs to the ten largest clones. The source material was PBMCs. The receptors were sampled from a man aged 35 to 55 in good health and CMV-seronegative.

The CDR3 nucleotides read TGTGCCAGCAGCCAAGGGAGCACCGGGGAGCTGTTTTTT. Residues: CASSQGSTGELFF. The V call is TRBV14, the J call TRBJ2-2, with D uncertain. Looked up from germline, CDR1 is SGHDN and CDR2 is FVKESK. CDR3 length equals 13 residues. V was trimmed by 1 base and J by 4 bases, leaving 4 bases between them.

This clone was seen more than once but under ten times. The gene calls are TRBV2 and TRBJ2-2; 7 bases line up with TRBD2. The V and J ends lost 8 bases and 4 bases, in that order; junction bases with no gene match: 7. The CDR3 has 14 residues. Germline lookup yields CDR1 SNHLY and CDR2 FYNNEI. The CDR3 DNA is TGTGCCAGCCCCGCGGGGGTGGGCACCGGGGAGCTGTTTTTT. Encoded protein: CASPAGVGTGELFF.

The chain has TRBV25-1 and TRBJ1-5, with D uncertain. There are 14 residues in the CDR3. CDR1 MGHDK and CDR2 SYGVNS come from the germline V gene. Trimming removed 2 bases at V and 4 bases at J, with 9 bases between. CDR3 sequence: CASSEGRGNQPQHF. The CDR3 DNA is TGTGCCAGCAGTGAAGGACGGGGTAATCAGCCCCAGCATTTT.

The chain links TRBV5-1 to TRBJ1-1; possible D gene TRBD1, 5 bases. V was cut by 2 bases and J by 1 base, with 9 bases left in between. Germline CDR1 SGHRS, CDR2 YFSETQ. This CDR3 is 14 amino acids long. CDR3: CASSFFRGNTEAFF. CDR3 DNA: TGCGCCAGCAGCTTTTTTAGGGGGAACACTGAAGCTTTCTTT.

The genes are TRBV5-6 and TRBJ2-2, with a possible D match to TRBD2 (6 bases). Germline V gene lookup returns CDR1 SGHDT and CDR2 YYEEEE. The V gene lost 3 bases and the J gene lost 0 bases, with 9 bases spanning the gap. CDR3 length equals 15 residues. The CDR3 DNA reads as TGTGCCAGCAGCTATGGGGGGACGAACACCGGGGAGCTGTTTTTT. The encoded protein is CASSYGGTNTGELFF.

The chain links TRBV10-3 to TRBJ2-1, with 11 bases matching TRBD2. V lost 4 bases, J lost 10 bases, and 9 bases stayed unmatched. In germline, CDR1 is ENHRY, CDR2 SYGVKD. The CDR3 is 15 residues long. The CDR3 bases are TGTGCCATCAGTGGGGGAGGACTAGCGGGCTCGGAGCAGTTCTTC. Translation: CAISGGGLAGSEQFF.

The V and J genes are TRBV2 and TRBJ2-7; 12 bases line up with TRBD1. V was clipped by 6 bases and J by 5 bases; unmatched bases: 8. The CDR3 length is 15 residues. CDR1 is SNHLY and CDR2 is FYNNEI in the germline V gene. CDR3 amino acids: CASRMGQGAFDEQYF. The CDR3 DNA sequence: TGTGCCAGCAGGATGGGACAGGGGGCTTTTGACGAGCAGTACTTC.

This clone was picked up a small number of times. This chain uses TRBV6-6 with TRBJ1-1, with a tentative D call TRBD1 (6 bases). The V end lost 2 bases, the J end lost 2 bases, and 15 bases lay between the germline ends. CDR3 size: 16 residues. CDR1 and CDR2 (germline): MNHNY, SVGAGI (reference sequence). In DNA form, the CDR3 reads TGTGCCAGCAGTTACAGCCAGGGGACGCAAAACACTGAAGCTTTCTTT. It is translated as CASSYSQGTQNTEAFF.

The V call is TRBV7-6, the J call TRBJ2-7; possibly TRBD1 for D (6 bases). The CDR3 is 15 residues long. Trimming shortened V by 0 bases and J by 3 bases, and 12 bases separated the two germline ends. The germline V gene encodes CDR1 SGHVS and CDR2 FNYEAQ. CDR3 coding DNA: TGTGCCAGCAGCTTAGCAGGAGCAGGGGACTACGAGCAGTACTTC. Protein sequence: CASSLAGAGDYEQYF.

The chain joins TRBV9 to TRBJ1-1; D might be TRBD1 (6 bases). V dropped 0 bases and J dropped 0 bases, with 12 bases sitting between them. This CDR3 is 16 amino acids long. CDR1 and CDR2 (germline): SGDLS, YYNGEE. CDR3 nucleotides: TGTGCCAGCAGCGTAGGAGGGGGGGGTTTGAACACTGAAGCTTTCTTT. This translates into CASSVGGGGLNTEAFF.